The rows below give T cell receptor beta chains drawn from one sample of a study of shared clonotypes between healthy human individuals. Profiled with immunoSEQ multiplex PCR; TCRdb holds only in-frame clones, not every one. The sample gives about 2 million clones, roughly 95% of which show up once; approximately 1% is in the top ten. The specimen sequenced was naive CD8+ T cells sorted from blood. The receptor source for this set is a man younger than 35 in good health. The CDR3 runs from the conserved cysteine through the conserved F or W. The D gene is left open where the match is weak.

D gene,V gene,J gene,CDR3 protein
.,TRBV27,TRBJ2-2,CASIDGFSGELFF
TRBD2,TRBV5-1,TRBJ2-1,CASVPGRTSGRGNEQFF
.,TRBV5-6,TRBJ1-2,CASSLALWEGNGYTF
TRBD1,TRBV5-4,TRBJ1-6,CASSGQGNNSPLHF
.,TRBV6-5,TRBJ1-2,CASRDSLYGYTF
.,TRBV27,TRBJ2-5,CASSLVGGAYQETQYF
TRBD1,TRBV6-1,TRBJ1-3,CASSDFGTAGNTIYF
.,TRBV9,TRBJ2-7,CASSVEGSYEQYF
.,TRBV5-6,TRBJ2-3,CASSLAPTDTQYF
.,TRBV27,TRBJ2-7,CASSLGATPYEQYF
.,TRBV7-6,TRBJ2-7,CASSRSGSSYEQYF
.,TRBV28,TRBJ1-1,CASSYRGGTEAFF
TRBD2,TRBV4-1,TRBJ2-1,CASSPLTSGGPSYNEQFF
.,TRBV7-9,TRBJ2-7,CASSYRTTYEQYF
.,TRBV2,TRBJ2-7,CASSVSRVSYEQYF
.,TRBV19,TRBJ2-5,CASSIASEETQYF
.,TRBV5-6,TRBJ2-7,CASSLGGNFYEQYF
.,TRBV11-2,TRBJ2-7,CASRPTRYSLYEQYF
.,TRBV4-1,TRBJ1-1,CASSQGWGPTEAFF
TRBD2,TRBV9,TRBJ2-1,CASSVDGSGVVNEQFF
.,TRBV15,TRBJ2-7,CATSTGESYEQYF
.,TRBV5-4,TRBJ1-5,CASSLGGGLNQPQHF
TRBD2,TRBV29-1,TRBJ2-7,CSVERGYEQYF
.,TRBV10-1,TRBJ2-7,CASSESGKAPFYEQYF
.,TRBV7-9,TRBJ2-1,CASSLEGPLNEQFF
.,TRBV9,TRBJ2-5,CASSVWGAGETQYF
.,TRBV30,TRBJ1-1,CASGILREHTEAFF
.,TRBV19,TRBJ1-6,CASSIDGESPLHF
.,TRBV5-4,TRBJ2-5,CASSLVGGLQETQYF
TRBD2,TRBV7-2,TRBJ2-2,CASSSRGGHTGELFF
TRBD1,TRBV5-8,TRBJ2-7,CASRGTGTEFYEQYF
.,TRBV4-3,TRBJ1-6,CASSPRVDLGTPLHF
.,TRBV25-1,TRBJ1-4,CASSEYHWEGPHEKLFF